One sample yielded the 29 T cell receptor beta chains listed below, sequenced in a study of PD-L1 blockade in urothelial cancer. TCRdb keeps only in-frame clones here, not all; method: immunoSEQ multiplex PCR. The repertoire holds tens of thousands of clones, 75% to 95% seen once, with more than 6.5% in the top ten. Sequenced here: PBMCs, sampled around atezolizumab (anti-PD-L1) treatment. The receptors were gathered from a man in his sixties or seventies with urothelial cancer.

The chain is built from TRBV11-3 and TRBJ2-2; TRBD1 agrees at 9 bases. CDR3 size: 20 residues. Looked up from germline, CDR1 is SGHNT and CDR2 is YENEEA. The V segment lost 5 bases and the J segment 1 base; nucleotides outside the gene matches: 17. The CDR3 spells CASSPGTGTFGRENTGELFF. CDR3 nucleotide sequence: TGTGCCAGCAGCCCCGGGACAGGGACGTTTGGGAGGGAGAACACCGGGGAGCTGTTTTTT.

This clone was recorded once. The junction shows a germline mismatch at one end, possibly a read error. This chain links TRBV18 with TRBJ2-5, with D possibly TRBD2 on 6 matching bases. The CDR3 loop spans 14 amino acids. The V gene's germline CDR1 is KGHSH and CDR2 LQKENI. CDR3 sequence: CASSSPEEPGAQYF. The CDR3 nucleotides are TGTGCCAGCTCATCACCCGAGGAGCCGGGGGCCCAGTACTTC.

The genes are TRBV29-1 and TRBJ2-3, with TRBD2 matching 9 bases. This CDR3 is 16 amino acids long. The V and J ends lost 6 bases and 4 bases, in that order; junction bases with no gene match: 14. The germline V gene has CDR1 SQVTM and CDR2 ANQGSEA. CDR3 amino acids: CSVGKASSGASDTQYF. The CDR3 DNA sequence: TGCAGCGTGGGAAAAGCCTCTAGCGGGGCCTCAGATACGCAGTATTTT.

The V and J genes are TRBV2 and TRBJ2-5; no clear D gene. This CDR3 is 14 amino acids long. V lost 2 bases to trimming and J lost 5 bases, with 12 bases between them. Germline-derived CDR1 and CDR2 are SNHLY and FYNNEI. The CDR3 region is CASSERWSGETQYF. CDR3 sequence (DNA): TGTGCCAGCAGTGAAAGGTGGAGTGGGGAGACCCAGTACTTC.

V gene TRBV27 combines with J gene TRBJ2-5, with D possibly TRBD1 on 6 matching bases. Gene TRBJ2-7 matches the end of the DNA better, so the J call may be wrong. CDR1 is MNHEY, CDR2 SMNVEV, per germline (reference sequence). CDR3 length equals 18 residues. The CDR3: CASSPPMIRRDIPYEQYF. DNA for the CDR3: TGTGCCAGCAGTCCACCTATGATTCGCCGGGACATACCCTACGAGCAGTACTTC.

Here the CDR3 reads CAIRAGAYEQYF. CDR3 DNA: TGTGCCATAAGGGCGGGAGCCTACGAGCAGTACTTC. The rearrangement uses TRBV4-2 and TRBJ2-7, with TRBD2 identical over 7 bases. The CDR3 consists of 12 residues. Germline CDR1 reads LGHNA; CDR2 reads YNFKEQ. The J segment lost 2 bases and the V segment lost 10 bases, leaving 5 bases of the junction unmatched.

The chain uses TRBV10-2 and TRBJ2-1, with a tentative D call TRBD2 (7 bases). Germline-derived CDR1 and CDR2 are WSHSY and SAAADI. The CDR3 consists of 16 residues. Trimming pared 0 bases from V and 4 bases from J, leaving 13 bases between. CDR3 loop: CASSESRGGSYNEQFF. The CDR3 nucleotides are TGCGCCAGCAGTGAGTCGAGGGGGGGAAGTTACAATGAGCAGTTCTTC.

This clone rates as medium-sized (0.01 to 0.1%). The J gene is TRBJ1-5, the V gene TRBV15; D is undetermined. Trimming cost V 0 bases and J 9 bases, with 15 bases left between them. Looked up from germline, CDR1 is LNHNV and CDR2 is YYDKDF (reference sequence). The CDR3 extends over 15 amino acids. The CDR3 protein is CATSRDGRVTGPQHF. CDR3 nucleotides: TGTGCCACCAGCAGAGATGGTCGGGTGACCGGGCCCCAGCATTTT. Supplemented by reference TRBV15 and TRBJ1-5, the full variable domain reads DAMVIQNPRYQVTQFGKPVTLSCSQTLNHNVMYWYQQKSSQAPKLLFHYYDKDFNNEADTPDNFQSRRPNTSFCFLDIRSPGLGDTAMYLCATSRDGRVTGPQHFGDGTRLSIL.

The chain recombines TRBV28 with TRBJ1-2, with 9 bases fitting TRBD1. V lost 5 bases and J lost 4; bases outside the gene matches: 8. In germline, CDR1 is MDHEN, CDR2 SYDVKM. This CDR3 spans 15 amino acids. CDR3 amino acids: CASSAAGTGIYGYTF. In DNA form, the CDR3 reads TGTGCCAGCAGTGCTGCCGGGACAGGGATCTATGGCTACACCTTC.

This chain links TRBV5-4 with TRBJ2-5; D possibly corresponds to TRBD2 (5 bases). CDR3 size: 13 residues. V was shortened by 2 bases and J by 4 bases, with 9 bases between the two germline ends. Looked up from germline, CDR1 is SGHNT and CDR2 is YYREEE (reference sequence). The CDR3 coding sequence is TGTGCCAGCAGCTTATTGGGGAGAGAGACCCAGTACTTC. It is translated as CASSLLGRETQYF.

The rearrangement links TRBV5-1 to TRBJ2-5, with D possibly matching TRBD1 (6 bases). Germline loops: CDR1 SGHRS, CDR2 YFSETQ. The length of the CDR3 is 17 residues. Trimming took off 0 bases at V and 4 bases at J, with 19 bases between the two ends. The CDR3 coding sequence is TGCGCCAGCAGCTTGGTAGGGTTTGGGACATTTAGAGAGACCCAGTACTTC. This translates into CASSLVGFGTFRETQYF.

The CDR3 nucleotides read TGTGCCAGCTCCCTCTCGGGACTCTTGAACACTGAAGCTTTCTTT. Translated, it gives CASSLSGLLNTEAFF. V and J are TRBV18 and TRBJ1-1, with D maybe TRBD1 (5 bases). Germline V gene lookup returns CDR1 KGHSH and CDR2 LQKENI. Deletions cut 6 bases from V and 0 bases from J, with 14 bases between. The CDR3 is 15 amino acids.

The chain joins TRBV7-9 to TRBJ1-4; 7 nucleotides align to TRBD1. The CDR3 loop spans 14 amino acids. J was trimmed by 8 bases and V by 8 bases; bases with no gene match: 11. CDR1 and CDR2 from the germline V gene are SEHNR and FQNEAQ (reference sequence). The DNA for the CDR3 is TGTGCCAGCCGATCCGGGACAGAGGGCGAAAAACTGTTTTTT. Protein product: CASRSGTEGEKLFF.

The V call is TRBV19, the J call TRBJ2-7, with TRBD2 matching over 11 bases. With 5 bases clipped from V and 4 bases from J, the junction kept 7 bases outside the gene matches. Per germline, CDR1 LNHDA and CDR2 SQIVND (reference sequence). This CDR3 region has 15 residues. The CDR3: CASSLGTSGNYEQYF. CDR3 nucleotide sequence: TGTGCCAGTAGTCTTGGGACTAGCGGAAATTACGAGCAGTACTTC.

The chain employs TRBV5-1 and TRBJ2-7; 10 bases align to TRBD2. The CDR3 runs to 16 residues. Germline V gene lookup returns CDR1 SGHRS and CDR2 YFSETQ. The ends lost 0 bases at V and 5 bases at J; junction bases unmatched: 8. The CDR3 nucleotides are TGCGCCAGCAGCTTGGGGATGAGCGGGAGGGGTCACGAGCAGTACTTC. Amino acid sequence: CASSLGMSGRGHEQYF.

This rearrangement joins TRBV7-6 to TRBJ2-2, with D uncertain. V was pared by 2 bases and J by 0 bases, with 10 bases between. Germline V gives CDR1 SGHVS, CDR2 FNYEAQ. The CDR3 sequence is 16 residues long. The CDR3 here is CASSLFNGANTGELFF. The CDR3 region has the DNA TGTGCCAGCAGCTTATTTAACGGAGCGAACACCGGGGAGCTGTTTTTT.

The chain employs TRBV30 and TRBJ2-5, with D possibly matching TRBD2 (6 bases). This CDR3 has 16 residues. Germline CDR1 reads GTSNPN; CDR2 reads SVGIG (reference sequence). Deletions cut 1 base from V and 5 bases from J, with 20 bases between. As DNA, the CDR3 is TGTGCCTGGAGTGCCACGTCCGGGAGTGGTTTGGAGACCCAGTACTTC. Translating gives CAWSATSGSGLETQYF.

This rearrangement joins TRBV5-1 to TRBJ1-1; 9 bases map to TRBD1. The V segment lost 4 bases and the J segment 1 base; nucleotides outside the gene matches: 5. The CDR3 is 15 amino acids. In germline, CDR1 is SGHRS, CDR2 YFSETQ. This chain's CDR3 is CASSLTGGANTEAFF. CDR3 nucleotides: TGCGCCAGCAGCCTAACAGGGGGCGCGAACACTGAAGCTTTCTTT. Drawing the rest from reference TRBV5-1 and TRBJ1-1, the complete variable domain is KAGVTQTPRYLIKTRGQQVTLSCSPISGHRSVSWYQQTPGQGLQFLFEYFSETQRNKGNFPGRFSGRQFSNSRSEMNVSTLELGDSALYLCASSLTGGANTEAFFGQGTRLTVV.

V and J are TRBV5-6 and TRBJ1-2; no reliable D call. V lost 0 bases, J lost 7 bases, and 16 bases lay in between. The germline V gene encodes CDR1 SGHDT and CDR2 YYEEEE. The CDR3 has 15 amino acids. CDR3 in DNA: TGTGCCAGCAGCTTGGCAGGTCTCCCAGCTCTTGGCTACACCTTC. It is translated as CASSLAGLPALGYTF.

The chain uses TRBV5-5 and TRBJ1-1, with D maybe TRBD1 (5 bases). The CDR3 has 13 amino acids. In germline, CDR1 is SGHKS, CDR2 YYEKEE (reference sequence). V lost 2 bases to trimming and J lost 3 bases, with 8 bases between them. For the CDR3, the DNA is TGTGCCAGCAGCTTCTCACAGGACACTGAAGCTTTCTTT. This codes for CASSFSQDTEAFF.

V gene TRBV6-1 combines with J gene TRBJ2-7; 10 bases are shared with TRBD2. CDR1 is MNHNS and CDR2 is SASEGT in the germline V gene. The CDR3 totals 19 residues. Trimming took 1 base from V and 0 from J; bases not matched to a gene: 12. CDR3 loop: CASSEDRSAGGPSSYEQYF. Written as DNA, the CDR3 is TGTGCCAGCAGTGAAGATAGATCAGCGGGAGGGCCCAGCTCCTACGAGCAGTACTTC.

The chain joins TRBV7-8 to TRBJ2-3, with TRBD2 matching 10 bases. CDR1 is SGHVS and CDR2 is FQNEAQ in the germline V gene. V lost 6 bases to trimming and J lost 3 bases; unmatched junction nucleotides: 9. The CDR3 totals 16 residues. The CDR3 protein is CASSPLAGFFTDTQYF. The DNA for the CDR3 is TGTGCCAGCAGTCCACTAGCGGGATTTTTTACAGATACGCAGTATTTT.

CDR3 coding DNA: TGTGCTAGTGCCACCATGCCTACAGGGTTTCGGACCGGGGAGCTGTTTTTT. Translation gives CASATMPTGFRTGELFF. This chain links TRBV12-5 with TRBJ2-2, with D possibly being TRBD1 (6 bases). CDR3 size: 17 residues. Between the trimmed V and J ends, which lost 7 bases and 5 bases, there was a span of 23 bases. CDR1 and CDR2 (germline): LGHNT, FRNRAP.

This clone was seen a handful of times. This chain uses TRBV7-3 with TRBJ1-3; TRBD1 is a possible D gene (5 bases). V gave up 1 base and J gave up 2 bases, with 9 bases separating them. Per the germline V gene, CDR1 is SGHTA and CDR2 is FQGTGA. The CDR3 is made up of 15 amino acids. In DNA form, the CDR3 reads TGTGCCAGCAGCTTAATCGCAGGGACTGGAAACACCATATATTTT. Amino acids: CASSLIAGTGNTIYF.

The chain employs TRBV11-2 and TRBJ2-1; 12 nucleotides line up with TRBD2. The CDR3 is made up of 17 amino acids. CDR1 and CDR2 from the germline V gene are SGHAT and FQNNGV. V lost 5 bases to trimming and J lost 9 bases; unmatched junction nucleotides: 14. The CDR3 sequence: CASSLRTSGTLQVEQFF. The CDR3 DNA is TGTGCCAGCAGCCTTCGGACTAGCGGGACTCTACAGGTTGAGCAGTTCTTC.

The J gene is TRBJ2-2, the V gene TRBV29-1, with 9 bases matching TRBD1. V shed 2 bases and J 2 bases; nucleotides not matched to a gene: 12. The CDR3 is made up of 18 amino acids. Looked up from germline, CDR1 is SQVTM and CDR2 is ANQGSEA. The DNA of the CDR3 is TGCAGCGTTGAAAAACAGGGGGCTACCAGTTCAAACACCGGGGAGCTGTTTTTT. Translated: CSVEKQGATSSNTGELFF.

The chain couples TRBV5-4 to TRBJ2-1; perhaps TRBD2 as D (6 bases). The CDR3 is made up of 15 amino acids. Germline loops: CDR1 SGHNT, CDR2 YYREEE (reference sequence). V lost 4 bases and J lost 9, with 20 bases in between. The DNA for the CDR3 is TGTGCCAGCAGCCATGGAGGGAGCGGCGGCGCTGAGCAGTTCTTC. Protein sequence: CASSHGGSGGAEQFF. Full variable domain (rest looked up from reference TRBV5-4 and TRBJ2-1): ETGVTQSPTHLIKTRGQQVTLRCSSQSGHNTVSWYQQALGQGPQFIFQYYREEENGRGNFPPRFSGLQFPNYSSELNVNALELDDSALYLCASSHGGSGGAEQFFGPGTRLTVL.

The V call is TRBV28, the J call TRBJ2-7, with D maybe TRBD2 (6 bases). The V gene lost 7 bases and the J gene lost 0 bases, with 16 bases spanning the gap. The CDR3 length is 15 residues. Germline V gene sequence: CDR1 MDHEN, CDR2 SYDVKM. The CDR3, as DNA: TGTGCCAGCAAAAAACTGAGCGGGCCCTCCTACGAGCAGTACTTC. Protein sequence: CASKKLSGPSYEQYF. Together with reference TRBV28 and TRBJ2-7, the CDR3 gives the full variable domain: DVKVTQSSRYLVKRTGEKVFLECVQDMDHENMFWYRQDPGLGLRLIYFSYDVKMKEKGDIPEGYSVSREKKERFSLILESASTNQTSMYLCASKKLSGPSYEQYFGPGTRLTVT.

The chain couples TRBV6-5 to TRBJ1-4, with 7 bases lining up with TRBD1. V gave up 7 bases and J gave up 5 bases; unmatched junction bases: 7. CDR1 and CDR2 (germline): MNHEY, SVGAGI. The CDR3 runs 14 residues. CDR3 protein: CASNSGTANEKLFF. In nucleotides, the CDR3 is TGTGCCAGCAATTCCGGGACAGCGAATGAAAAACTGTTTTTT.